These 15 T cell receptor beta chains share one sample of origin, sequenced in a study of identical twins. TCRdb reprocessed the 5' RACE reads with MiXCR, giving one entry per CDR3 protein. Of 450,000 to 600,000 distinct CDR3 sequences in the sample, around 20% were seen once. Another study also made use of these data, one on yellow fever vaccine responses in identical twins.

Sequencing was performed on CD4+ T cells sorted from blood. Receptors were obtained from a woman between 18 and 29 years old in good health.

This clonotype has just one count. The chain couples TRBV28 to TRBJ2-6, with 7 bases lining up with TRBD1. V trimming: 6 bases; J trimming: 0 bases; junction bases outside the gene matches: 14. The CDR3 covers 19 residues. CDR1 MDHEN and CDR2 SYDVKM come from the germline V gene. The CDR3 DNA reads as TGTGCCAGCAGCATACCGTTCAGGACAGGAATCTCTGGGGCCAACGTCCTGACTTTC. Translated: CASSIPFRTGISGANVLTF.

This clonotype was detected many times. The J gene is TRBJ1-2, the V gene TRBV3-1; D not certain. The CDR3 has 14 residues. V lost 6 bases and J 2 bases, leaving 13 bases between the germline ends. The germline V gene has CDR1 LGHDT and CDR2 YNNKEL (reference sequence). CDR3 nucleotides: TGTGCCAGCAGTCCTTCTGTGGCCAACTATGGCTACACCTTC. Translated, it gives CASSPSVANYGYTF.

This clonotype was detected only a few times. The chain employs TRBV28 and TRBJ1-2; D might be TRBD1 (6 bases). Germline values: CDR1 MDHEN, CDR2 SYDVKM. This CDR3 has 15 amino acids. V was shortened by 5 bases and J by 0 bases, with 13 bases between the two germline ends. The CDR3 sequence is CASSPYRAANYGYTF. DNA for the CDR3: TGTGCCAGCAGTCCCTACAGGGCCGCTAACTATGGCTACACCTTC.

J is TRBJ2-7 and V is TRBV6-1, with TRBD2 as a possible D gene (6 bases). Germline V gene sequence: CDR1 MNHNS, CDR2 SASEGT. V lost 2 bases to trimming and J lost 0 bases, with 8 bases between them. This CDR3 spans 14 amino acids. CDR3 residues: CASSEWDSSYEQYV. The CDR3 nucleotides read TGTGCCAGCAGTGAATGGGACTCCTCCTACGAGCAGTACGTC.

The rearrangement joins TRBV4-2 to TRBJ2-3; D tentatively reads TRBD1 or TRBD2 (5 bases each). Germline V gene data show CDR1 as LGHNA and CDR2 as YNFKEQ. This CDR3 has 13 amino acids. Trimming stripped 0 bases from V and 10 bases from J, with 11 bases between. DNA for the CDR3: TGTGCCAGCAGCCAAGAATCCGGGACCTCGCAGTATTTT. Translating it yields CASSQESGTSQYF.

Remarks on this clonotype: A much larger clonotype is one base distant, so this may be a read error. The chain is built from TRBV6-1 and TRBJ2-1; 10 nucleotides align to TRBD2. V lost 7 bases and J lost 0; bases outside the gene matches: 3. This CDR3 has 15 residues. CDR1 is MNHNS, CDR2 SASEGT, per germline. DNA for the CDR3: TGTGCCAGCACCTCTAGCGGGAGCTCCTACAATGAGCAGTTCTTC. The encoded protein is CASTSSGSSYNEQFF.

The genes are TRBV6-4 and TRBJ2-3; D could derive from TRBD1 or TRBD2 (5 bases each). Germline lookup yields CDR1 MRHNA and CDR2 SNTAGT. The V and J ends lost 6 bases and 10 bases respectively, with 11 bases between them. The CDR3 has 11 amino acids. DNA for the CDR3: TGTGCCAGCAGGAGGGGAGCGGCGCAGTATTTT. Translated, it gives CASRRGAAQYF.

This clonotype appeared a few times. J is TRBJ2-7 and V is TRBV28; TRBD1 or TRBD2 may be the D gene (5 bases each). This CDR3 has 13 residues. Per germline, CDR1 MDHEN and CDR2 SYDVKM. V lost 5 bases, J lost 4 bases, and 12 bases lay in between. The CDR3 here is CASSVGTQYEQYF. CDR3 sequence (DNA): TGTGCCAGCAGTGTCGGGACCCAGTACGAGCAGTACTTC.

This clonotype was seen a few times. The chain couples TRBV7-9 to TRBJ2-7; 7 bases align to TRBD2. V shed 3 bases, J shed 2 bases, and the junction held 7 bases outside the gene matches. The CDR3 runs 15 residues. Per the germline V gene, CDR1 is SEHNR and CDR2 is FQNEAQ (reference sequence). DNA for the CDR3: TGTGCCAGCAGCTTGGGAGGGACTGGCGCCTACGAGCAGTACTTC. It translates to CASSLGGTGAYEQYF.

This clonotype was seen more than once but under ten times. The chain uses TRBV12-3 or TRBV12-4 and TRBJ2-1, with 14 positions matching TRBD2. J lost 10 bases, V lost 7 bases, and 9 bases had no gene match. The CDR3 has 15 residues. CDR3 in amino acids: CASNRLAGGFREQFF. The CDR3 bases are TGTGCCAGCAACCGACTAGCGGGAGGGTTCCGAGAGCAGTTCTTC.

The gene calls are TRBV11-2 and TRBJ2-2; 8 bases are a match to TRBD1. Trimming took 1 base from V and 5 from J; bases not matched to a gene: 6. This CDR3 comprises 16 residues. CDR1 and CDR2 (germline): SGHAT, FQNNGV. The CDR3 DNA follows: TGTGCCAGCAGCTTAGGTTGGGACAGGCCAACCGGGGAGCTGTTTTTT. This encodes CASSLGWDRPTGELFF.

The sample holds a few counts of this clonotype. In DNA, the CDR3 is TGTGCCAGCAGTGCACAGGGAATCCCTTCACCCCTCCACTTT. It codes for CASSAQGIPSPLHF. The V call is TRBV12-3 or TRBV12-4, the J call TRBJ1-6, with D maybe TRBD1 (6 bases). The CDR3 is 14 residues long. The V end lost 5 bases, the J end lost 9 bases, and 14 bases lay between the germline ends.

In its sample, this clonotype was seen many times. The gene calls are TRBV7-3 and TRBJ2-3, with 7 bases aligning to TRBD1. The CDR3 has 15 amino acids. Germline CDR1 is SGHTA and CDR2 is FQGTGA. The V gene end was trimmed by 5 bases and the J gene end by 4 bases; junction bases not matched to a gene: 9. As DNA, the CDR3 is TGTGCCAGCAGCCTACAGGGGAGCAGCGCAGATACGCAGTATTTT. Residues: CASSLQGSSADTQYF. The variable domain in full, completed from reference TRBV7-3 and TRBJ2-3, reads GAGVSQTPSNKVTEKGKYVELRCDPISGHTALYWYRQSLGQGPEFLIYFQGTGAADDSGLPNDRFFAVRPEGSVSTLKIQRTERGDSAVYLCASSLQGSSADTQYFGPGTRLTVL.

This sequence joins TRBV25-1 and TRBJ1-1; 10 positions agree with TRBD1. V lost 5 bases to trimming and J lost 2 bases; unmatched junction nucleotides: 14. The CDR3 is made up of 18 amino acids. Germline V gene sequence: CDR1 MGHDK, CDR2 SYGVNS. The CDR3 bases are TGTGCCAGCAGTACCGCATCCGGGACAGGGGCCTCAAACACTGAAGCTTTCTTT. Translation: CASSTASGTGASNTEAFF.

This clonotype was observed a handful of times. The chain couples TRBV6-2 or TRBV6-3 to TRBJ2-7, with 8 bases identical to TRBD2. The CDR3 sequence is 17 residues long. Losses at the gene ends were 0 bases for V and 2 bases for J; bases not matched to a gene: 9. The germline V gene encodes CDR1 MNHEY and CDR2 SVGEGT. In nucleotides, the CDR3 is TGTGCCAGCAGTTACTCGGACAAACGGGGGGGCACCTACGAGCAGTACGTC. It translates to CASSYSDKRGGTYEQYV.